This entry features one T cell receptor (beta chain) sequence. The target antigen is unknown. The sample comes from a study of human thymus T cells. Findings and caveats of the study: Gene usage for V and J segments appeared biased in thymic and blood repertoires. Highly overlapping thymic repertoires in unrelated individuals were reported by related research.

Thymic resections from corrective heart surgery supplied the tissue. Corrective surgery for congenital heart defects was being performed on the healthy Finnish infants who served as donors. Only in-frame clones appear in the TCRdb table, and some are missing; sequencing was by immunoSEQ multiplex PCR. The sample has some 130,000 clones; around 94% are singletons. Trimming took 3 bases from V and 9 from J, leaving 17 bases between them. Germline V gives CDR1 ENHRY, CDR2 SYGVKD. The CDR3 totals 14 residues. The chain joins TRBV10-3 to TRBJ1-1; D possibly corresponds to TRBD1 (5 bases). Material for sequencing was thymus tissue. This TCR derives from a boy under three years old with a congenital heart defect but otherwise immunologically healthy. CDR3 coding DNA: TGTGCCATCAGTGACTCGGACACCACCGATCAAGCTTTCTTT. Protein: CAISDSDTTDQAFF.